This T cell receptor (beta chain) was recovered during a study of cytomegalovirus exposure and HLA in healthy donors. Study context: The approximately 700 first-cohort repertoires shared a platform with the 100 to 150 validation repertoires, as reported in a later analysis. Study outcomes and limitations: The classifier, whose performance was assessed in both the original and validation cohorts, reportedly diagnosed cytomegalovirus status with high specificity and sensitivity. The majority of TCR sequences were rare, yet some public TCRs appeared in many donors. According to the study, around 160 TCR beta chains were cytomegalovirus-associated.

A note on this clone: Its antigen is currently unknown.

Assay: immunoSEQ multiplex PCR; the TCRdb copy retains only in-frame clones and omits some. The sample has 120,000 or so clones, approximately 90% seen once; the top ten hold around 1.9%. CDR3 length equals 13 residues. Trimming took 2 bases from V and 5 from J; bases not matched to a gene: 2. Per germline, CDR1 SGHNT and CDR2 YENEEA. The chain has TRBV11-3 and TRBJ1-2; the match to TRBD1 covers 7 bases. The source of this sequence is a woman under 30 in good health and CMV-seronegative. The sequenced sample consisted of PBMCs. The CDR3 DNA reads TGTGCCAGCAGCTTACAGGGGGGATATGGCTACACCTTC. It yields the protein CASSLQGGYGYTF.